This T cell receptor (beta chain) was documented in a study of T cell responses to AZD1222 COVID-19 vaccine. Germline V gives CDR1 SQVTM, CDR2 ANQGSEA. This CDR3 is built from 13 residues. V was pared by 8 bases and J by 3 bases, with 16 bases between. Study results and limitations: Clonal diversity was possibly underestimated; the donors were predominantly white British and more often female.

With respect to this clone: Its antigen is unidentified.

Method: immunoSEQ multiplex PCR; TCRdb's copy keeps in-frame clones and lacks some. The profile shows more than 110,000 clones, 80% to 95% of them singletons. Timing groups of about 4 and about 12 weeks for second doses were pooled. Specimen: peripheral blood, collected 28 days after the second AZD1222 dose. The sequence derives from an adult who received the AZD1222 COVID-19 vaccine. The gene calls are TRBV29-1 and TRBJ2-5; a possible D gene is TRBD2 (6 bases). In DNA form, the CDR3 reads TGCAGCAGCCTAGGAGGCGGGAAAGAGACCCAGTACTTC. Amino acids: CSSLGGGKETQYF.